The clone carrying this TCR beta chain has more than one count but fewer than ten. The data belong to a study of patients and donors after allogeneic stem cell transplantation. TCRdb recomputed calls from the RT-PCR reads with MiXCR, one row per CDR3 protein. Among tens of thousands of distinct CDR3 sequences listed, over 6.5% were seen once. Per the germline V gene, CDR1 is MNHNS and CDR2 is SASEGT. The CDR3 consists of 14 residues. Trimming cost V 6 bases and J 4 bases, with 15 bases left between them. Specimen: blood, either unsorted or a sorted T cell fraction (not recorded which). The chain couples TRBV6-1 to TRBJ2-5; D is perhaps TRBD1 (5 bases). The sequence was collected from a human donor who was either an allogeneic HSCT recipient or a stem cell or donor lymphocyte infusion donor (not recorded which). It is not recorded whose cells these are; they may come from a transplant donor. The CDR3 DNA is TGTGCCAGCAGCACAGGCGGCTTGGGAGAGACCCAGTACTTC. It encodes CASSTGGLGETQYF.